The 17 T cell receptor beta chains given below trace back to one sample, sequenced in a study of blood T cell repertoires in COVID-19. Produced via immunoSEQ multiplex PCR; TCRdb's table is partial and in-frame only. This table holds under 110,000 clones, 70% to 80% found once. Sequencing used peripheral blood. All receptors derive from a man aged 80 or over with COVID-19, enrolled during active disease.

The CDR3 region has the DNA TGTGCCAGCAGTTACTCATTCCAGGGAAAAAACATTCAGTACTTC. It yields the protein CASSYSFQGKNIQYF. The V gene is TRBV6-5, the J gene TRBJ2-4, with D perhaps matching TRBD1 (5 bases). Looked up from germline, CDR1 is MNHEY and CDR2 is SVGAGI. The ends were cut back, 0 bases at V and 4 bases at J, with 10 bases in the middle. The CDR3 length is 15 residues.

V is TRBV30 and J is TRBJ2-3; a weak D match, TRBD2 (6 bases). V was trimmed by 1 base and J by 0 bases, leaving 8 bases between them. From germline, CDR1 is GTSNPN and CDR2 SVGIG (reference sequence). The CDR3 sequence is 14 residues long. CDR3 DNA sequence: TGTGCCTGGAGTGCGGGACTCAGCACAGATACGCAGTATTTT. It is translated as CAWSAGLSTDTQYF.

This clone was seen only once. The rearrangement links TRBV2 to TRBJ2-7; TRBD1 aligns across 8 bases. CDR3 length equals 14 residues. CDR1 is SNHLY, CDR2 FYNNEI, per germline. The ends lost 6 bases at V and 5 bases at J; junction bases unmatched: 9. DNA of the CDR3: TGTGCCAGCAGCCTCAACGGACAGGGCCACGAGCAGTACTTC. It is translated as CASSLNGQGHEQYF.

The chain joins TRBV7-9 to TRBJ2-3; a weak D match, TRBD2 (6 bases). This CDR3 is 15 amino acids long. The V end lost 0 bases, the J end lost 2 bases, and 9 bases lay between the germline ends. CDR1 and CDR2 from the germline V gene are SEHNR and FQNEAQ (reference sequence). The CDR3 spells CASSLALALTDTQYF. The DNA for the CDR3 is TGTGCCAGCAGCTTAGCACTAGCCCTCACAGATACGCAGTATTTT.

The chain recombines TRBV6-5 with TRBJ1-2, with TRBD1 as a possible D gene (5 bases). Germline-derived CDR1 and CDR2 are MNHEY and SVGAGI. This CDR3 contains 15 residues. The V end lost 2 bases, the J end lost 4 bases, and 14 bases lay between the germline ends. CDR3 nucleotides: TGTGCCAGCAGTTACGGTGGCCGGGGGGTCTATGGCTACACCTTC. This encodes CASSYGGRGVYGYTF.

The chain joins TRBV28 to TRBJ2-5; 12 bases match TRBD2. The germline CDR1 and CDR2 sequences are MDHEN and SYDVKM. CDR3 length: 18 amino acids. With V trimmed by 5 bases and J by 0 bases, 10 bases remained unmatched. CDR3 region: CASSPKWTSGTYQETQYF. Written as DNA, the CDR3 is TGTGCCAGCAGTCCAAAGTGGACTAGCGGGACGTACCAAGAGACCCAGTACTTC.

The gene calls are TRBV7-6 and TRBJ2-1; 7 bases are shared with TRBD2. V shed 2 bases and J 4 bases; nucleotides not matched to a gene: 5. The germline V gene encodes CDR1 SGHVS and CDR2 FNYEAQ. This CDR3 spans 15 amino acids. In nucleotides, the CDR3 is TGTGCCAGCAGCTTATTGGCTAGCGGATACAATGAGCAGTTCTTC. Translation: CASSLLASGYNEQFF.

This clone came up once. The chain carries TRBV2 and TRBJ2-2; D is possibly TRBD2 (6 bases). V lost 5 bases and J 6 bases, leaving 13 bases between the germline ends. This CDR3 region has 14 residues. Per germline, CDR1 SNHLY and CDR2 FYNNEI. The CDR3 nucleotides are TGTGCCAGCAGTCCAGGGACTGGACCCGGGGAGCTGTTTTTT. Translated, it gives CASSPGTGPGELFF.

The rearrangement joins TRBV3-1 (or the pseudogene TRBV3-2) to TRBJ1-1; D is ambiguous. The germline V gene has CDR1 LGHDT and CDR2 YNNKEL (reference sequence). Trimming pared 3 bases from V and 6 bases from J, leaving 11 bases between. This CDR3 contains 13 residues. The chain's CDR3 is CASSHEEIAEAFF. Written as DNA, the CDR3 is TGTGCCAGCAGCCATGAGGAGATTGCTGAAGCTTTCTTT.

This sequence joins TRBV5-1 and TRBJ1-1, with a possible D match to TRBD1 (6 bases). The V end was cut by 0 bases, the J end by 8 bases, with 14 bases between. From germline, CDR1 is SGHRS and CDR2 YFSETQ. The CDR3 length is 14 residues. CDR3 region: CASSLDSSGAEAFF. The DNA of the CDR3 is TGCGCCAGCAGCTTGGACTCCTCAGGGGCGGAAGCTTTCTTT.

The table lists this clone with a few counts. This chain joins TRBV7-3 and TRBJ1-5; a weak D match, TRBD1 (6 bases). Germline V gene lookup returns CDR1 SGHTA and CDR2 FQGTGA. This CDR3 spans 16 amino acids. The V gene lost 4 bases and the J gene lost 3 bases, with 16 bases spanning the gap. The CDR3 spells CASSWAPYRVNQPQHF. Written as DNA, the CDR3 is TGTGCCAGCAGCTGGGCCCCATACAGGGTCAATCAGCCCCAGCATTTT.

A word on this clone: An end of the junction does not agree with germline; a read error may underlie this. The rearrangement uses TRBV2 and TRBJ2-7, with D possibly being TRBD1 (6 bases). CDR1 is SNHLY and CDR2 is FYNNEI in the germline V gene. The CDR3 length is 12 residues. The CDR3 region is CASSQAGDEQYF. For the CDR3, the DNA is TGTGCCAGCAGTCAAGCAGGGGACGAGCAGTACTTC.

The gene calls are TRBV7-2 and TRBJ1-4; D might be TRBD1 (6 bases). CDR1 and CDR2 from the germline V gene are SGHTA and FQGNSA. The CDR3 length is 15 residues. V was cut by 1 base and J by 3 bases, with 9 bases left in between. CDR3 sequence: CASSLGGPANEKLFF. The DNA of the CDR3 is TGTGCCAGCAGCTTAGGGGGGCCAGCTAATGAAAAACTGTTTTTT.

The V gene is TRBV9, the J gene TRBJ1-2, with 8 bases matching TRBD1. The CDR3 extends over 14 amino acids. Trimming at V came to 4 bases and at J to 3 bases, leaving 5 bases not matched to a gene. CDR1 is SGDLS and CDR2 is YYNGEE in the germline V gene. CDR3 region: CASSTMGQDYGYTF. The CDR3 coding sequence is TGTGCCAGCAGCACCATGGGACAGGACTATGGCTACACCTTC.

CDR3 sequence reads: CASSPQGHSYEQYF. The CDR3 DNA follows: TGTGCCAGCAGCCCTCAGGGGCACTCCTACGAGCAGTACTTC. The J gene is TRBJ2-7, the V gene TRBV9, with D perhaps matching TRBD1 (6 bases). Germline V gene data show CDR1 as SGDLS and CDR2 as YYNGEE. The germline V and J ends were trimmed by 4 bases and 0 bases, with 11 bases remaining between them. The CDR3 totals 14 residues.

The CDR3 here is CASSELAGLGELFF. CDR3 coding DNA: TGTGCCAGCAGTGAACTAGCGGGACTCGGGGAGCTGTTTTTT. The chain joins TRBV6-1 to TRBJ2-2; the match to TRBD2 covers 9 bases. The germline CDR1 and CDR2 sequences are MNHNS and SASEGT. V was clipped by 2 bases and J by 7 bases; unmatched bases: 2. The CDR3 spans 14 residues.

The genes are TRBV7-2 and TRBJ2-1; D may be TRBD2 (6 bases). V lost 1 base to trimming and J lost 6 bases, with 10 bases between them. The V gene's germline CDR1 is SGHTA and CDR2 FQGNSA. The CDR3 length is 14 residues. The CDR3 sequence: CASSLDSGGNEQFF. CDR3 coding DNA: TGTGCCAGCAGCTTAGATAGCGGTGGCAATGAGCAGTTCTTC.